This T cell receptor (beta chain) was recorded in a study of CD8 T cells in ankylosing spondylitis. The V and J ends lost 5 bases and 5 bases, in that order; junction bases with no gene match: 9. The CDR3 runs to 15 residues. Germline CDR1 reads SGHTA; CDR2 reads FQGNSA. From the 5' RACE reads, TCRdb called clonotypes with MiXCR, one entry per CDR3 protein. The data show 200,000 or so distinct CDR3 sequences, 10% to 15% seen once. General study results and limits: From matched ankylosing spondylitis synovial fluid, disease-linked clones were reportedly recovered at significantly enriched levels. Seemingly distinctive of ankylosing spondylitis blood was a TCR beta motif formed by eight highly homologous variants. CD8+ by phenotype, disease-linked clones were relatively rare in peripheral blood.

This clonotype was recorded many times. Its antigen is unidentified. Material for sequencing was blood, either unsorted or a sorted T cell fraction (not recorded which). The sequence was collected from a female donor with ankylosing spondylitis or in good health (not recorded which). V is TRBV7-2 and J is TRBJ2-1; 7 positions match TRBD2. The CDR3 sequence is CASSVLAAFHNEQFF. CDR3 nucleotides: TGTGCCAGCAGCGTTCTAGCGGCCTTTCACAATGAGCAGTTCTTC.